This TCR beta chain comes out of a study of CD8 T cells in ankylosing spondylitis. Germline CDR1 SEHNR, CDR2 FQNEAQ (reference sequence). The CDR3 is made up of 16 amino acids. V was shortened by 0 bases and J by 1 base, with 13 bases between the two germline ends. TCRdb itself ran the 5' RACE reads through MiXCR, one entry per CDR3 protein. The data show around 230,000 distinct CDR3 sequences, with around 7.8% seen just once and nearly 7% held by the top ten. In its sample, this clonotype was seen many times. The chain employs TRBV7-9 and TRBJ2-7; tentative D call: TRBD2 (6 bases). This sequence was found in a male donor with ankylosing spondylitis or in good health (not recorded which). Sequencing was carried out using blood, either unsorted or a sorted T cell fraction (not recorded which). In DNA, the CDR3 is TGTGCCAGCAGCTTAGCGCGGGGCGCCTTATCCTACGAGCAGTACTTC. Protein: CASSLARGALSYEQYF.